The rows below give T cell receptor beta chains drawn from one sample of a study of vaccination and CD4 T cells after COVID-19. TCRdb re-called the PCR reads through MiXCR, storing one row per CDR3 protein. This sample has under 20,000 distinct CDR3 sequences, with 35% to 50% found just once. Their antigens remain unidentified. This specimen was CD4+ T cells from blood, cultured in vitro, taken after SARS-CoV-2 vaccination. All receptors derive from a human donor who had recovered from COVID-19. CDR3s include the opening cysteine and the closing phenylalanine or tryptophan. The D gene is left open where the match is weak. Clone size is shown for a subset of rows, as once, few, many or a class of expanded clone.

j_gene,v_gene,abundance,d_gene,CDR3nt,CDR3aa
TRBJ2-7,TRBV6-2/TRBV6-3,-,-,TGTGCCAGCAGTTACTCGGAGGCCACCTACGAGCAGTACTTC,CASSYSEATYEQYF
TRBJ2-1,TRBV20-1,-,-,TGCAGTGCTAGACGACAGGAGAGCTCCTACAATGAGCAGTTCTTC,CSARRQESSYNEQFF
TRBJ1-2,TRBV7-9,-,TRBD1,TGTGCCAGCAGCCCCCGGGACAGGGGACCCTATGGCTACACCTTC,CASSPRDRGPYGYTF
TRBJ1-6,TRBV19,few,-,TGTGCCAGTAGTACGGGGACTGACGGTTCACCCCTCCACTTT,CASSTGTDGSPLHF
TRBJ1-1,TRBV19,-,-,TGTGCCAGTAGTATCGGTCTGAAGAACACTGAAGCTTTCTTT,CASSIGLKNTEAFF
TRBJ2-1,TRBV19,-,-,TGTGCCAGTACAGACAGGCCCTACAATGAGCAGTTCTTC,CASTDRPYNEQFF
TRBJ1-4,TRBV7-8,-,-,TGTGCCAGCACCTTAGCTACCAGGAATGAAAAACTGTTTTTT,CASTLATRNEKLFF
TRBJ1-2,TRBV7-9,-,-,TGTGCCAGCAGCCGGACAGAGTCTAACTATGGCTACACCTTC,CASSRTESNYGYTF
TRBJ1-6,TRBV25-1,few,TRBD1,TGTGCCAGCAGTGCCTGGACAGGGAAAGAATCACCCCTCCACTTT,CASSAWTGKESPLHF
TRBJ2-4,TRBV20-1,medium-sized,-,TGCAGTGCTAGACTGGCGCTAGCCAAAAACATTCAGTACTTC,CSARLALAKNIQYF
TRBJ1-2,TRBV5-4,-,TRBD1,TGTGCCAGCACCCGACAAGGACAGGGTCTGAACTATGGCTACACCTTC,CASTRQGQGLNYGYTF
TRBJ2-1,TRBV11-3,-,-,TGTGCCAGCAGCTTAGTGGCCGGTAGTTCCTACAATGAGCAGTTCTTC,CASSLVAGSSYNEQFF
TRBJ2-3,TRBV12-3/TRBV12-4,-,-,TGTGCCAGCACCCTCGGCCCCGGGCCCACAGATACGCAGTATTTT,CASTLGPGPTDTQYF
TRBJ2-3,TRBV5-1,-,-,TGCGCCAGCAGCCGAACCGACAGCACAGATACGCAGTATTTT,CASSRTDSTDTQYF
TRBJ1-1,TRBV5-1,-,-,TGCGCCAGCAGCTTGCGGCAGGGCCCGAACACTGAAGCTTTCTTT,CASSLRQGPNTEAFF
TRBJ2-7,TRBV20-1,-,-,TGCAGTGCTAGAGGCCCCGGGACGGGGAGCTCCTACGAGCAGTACTTC,CSARGPGTGSSYEQYF
TRBJ2-5,TRBV6-1,few,-,TGTGCCTGGAGGGTCCCGGGTCGAGAGACCCAGTACTTC,CAWRVPGRETQYF
TRBJ1-2,TRBV30,-,-,TGTGCCTGGAGTAGGGACTCTCACAGCGGTGGCTACACCTTC,CAWSRDSHSGGYTF
TRBJ2-3,TRBV20-1,-,-,TGCAGTGCGAGGGGGGCGGGGAGAACAGATACGCAGTATTTT,CSARGAGRTDTQYF
TRBJ1-1,TRBV7-9,-,TRBD1,TGTGCCAGCAGCCCAGTATCAGGGGGCACTGAAGCTTTCTTT,CASSPVSGGTEAFF
TRBJ1-2,TRBV6-1,-,TRBD1,TGTGCCAGCACCACTTCGGCAGGGGGGTACTATGGCTACACCTTC,CASTTSAGGYYGYTF
TRBJ1-1,TRBV15,medium-sized,-,TGTGCCACCAGCAGGAAAATGAACACTGAAGCTTTCTTT,CATSRKMNTEAFF
TRBJ2-3,TRBV7-9,-,TRBD2,TGTGCCAGCAGCTTATACCTAGCGGGCTACACAGATACGCAGTATTTT,CASSLYLAGYTDTQYF
TRBJ2-1,TRBV27,-,-,TGTGCCAGCAGTTTAAGTCGGAATGAGCAGTTCTTC,CASSLSRNEQFF
TRBJ1-5,TRBV10-3,-,TRBD1,TGTGCCATCAGTGATAGGCAGGGGGCAAGTCATCAGCCCCAGCATTTT,CAISDRQGASHQPQHF
TRBJ2-5,TRBV2,-,-,TGTGCCAGCAGTGAACCGCGGACGGGGGAGACCCAGTACTTC,CASSEPRTGETQYF
TRBJ1-5,TRBV20-1,few,-,TGCAGTGCTAGACCTCTTAGCAATCAGCCCCAGCATTTT,CSARPLSNQPQHF
TRBJ1-2,TRBV6-1,-,-,TGTGCCAGCAGTGAAGCGTTGGCAGGGAAGGGCTACACCTTC,CASSEALAGKGYTF
TRBJ2-5,TRBV6-1,few,TRBD2,TGTGCCAGCAGGCCTAGCGGGAACGACCAAGAGACCCAGTACTTC,CASRPSGNDQETQYF
TRBJ2-5,TRBV18,-,TRBD2,TGTGCCAGCTCACCACGGGAGGGCCAAGAGACCCAGTACTTC,CASSPREGQETQYF
TRBJ2-5,TRBV29-1,-,TRBD2,TGCAGCGCCTCGACTAGCGGGAGTATCGTGACCCAGTACTTC,CSASTSGSIVTQYF
TRBJ2-7,TRBV20-1,few,TRBD2,TGCAGTGTTCACCGGGGGGGATACTCCTACGAGCAGTACTTC,CSVHRGGYSYEQYF
TRBJ2-1,TRBV29-1,-,-,TGCAGCGTTAAGATGGCTAGCAGAAATGAGCAGTTCTTC,CSVKMASRNEQFF
TRBJ1-1,TRBV6-5,-,-,TGTGCCAGCGGTTACTCGCGATCCACTTTCTCAGCTTTCTTT,CASGYSRSTFSAFF
TRBJ2-2,TRBV6-1,few,-,TGTGCCAGCGGCAGGGACGGGGAGCTGTTTTTT,CASGRDGELFF
TRBJ1-6,TRBV2,-,-,TGTGCCAGCAGGCGGAAACCGACGGCTGATTCACCCCTCCACTTT,CASRRKPTADSPLHF
TRBJ1-1,TRBV5-4,few,-,TGTGCCAGCAGCCGACGACAGGTGAACACTGAAGCTTTCTTT,CASSRRQVNTEAFF
TRBJ1-2,TRBV18,-,TRBD1,TGTGCCAGCTCAATGGACAGGGCCGACTATGGCTACACCTTC,CASSMDRADYGYTF
TRBJ2-7,TRBV20-1,-,TRBD1,TGCAGTGCTAGACAGAGGACAGGGCCCTACGAGCAGTACTTC,CSARQRTGPYEQYF
TRBJ2-2,TRBV6-2/TRBV6-3,-,TRBD1,TGTGCCAGCAGCGTAAGGACAGGGACTGGCACCGGGGAGCTGTTTTTT,CASSVRTGTGTGELFF
TRBJ1-6,TRBV7-2,medium-sized,TRBD1,TGTGCCAGCCGTGCAGGGGGCAAGGGAGGTTCACCCCTCCACTTT,CASRAGGKGGSPLHF
TRBJ1-5,TRBV20-1,few,-,TGCAGTGCTAGAAGGGCAGCCGATAGCAATCAGCCCCAGCATTTT,CSARRAADSNQPQHF